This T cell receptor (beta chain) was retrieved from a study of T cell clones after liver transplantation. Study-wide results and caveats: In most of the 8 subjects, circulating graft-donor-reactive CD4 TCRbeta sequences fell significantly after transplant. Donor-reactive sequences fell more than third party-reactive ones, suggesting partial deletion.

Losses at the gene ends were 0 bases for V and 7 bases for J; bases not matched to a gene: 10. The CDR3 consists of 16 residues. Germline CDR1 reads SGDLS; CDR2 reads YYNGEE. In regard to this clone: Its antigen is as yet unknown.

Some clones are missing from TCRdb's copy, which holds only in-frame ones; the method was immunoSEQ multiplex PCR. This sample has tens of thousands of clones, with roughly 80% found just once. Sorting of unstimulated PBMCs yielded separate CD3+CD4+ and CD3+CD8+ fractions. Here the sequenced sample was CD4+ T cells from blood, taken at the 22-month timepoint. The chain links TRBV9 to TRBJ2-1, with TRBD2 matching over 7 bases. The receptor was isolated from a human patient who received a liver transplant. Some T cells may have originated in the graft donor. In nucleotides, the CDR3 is TGTGCCAGCAGCGTAGGTCTGCGGGGGATGGAAAATGAGCAGTTCTTC. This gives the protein CASSVGLRGMENEQFF.